This is a list of T cell receptor beta chains from one sample in a study of technical replicates of blood from several donors. Clones were read by immunoSEQ multiplex PCR, and TCRdb kept only the in-frame ones, dropping some. Of roughly 80,000 clones in the sample, about 91% were seen once. Sequenced input: T cells isolated from PBMCs. The receptor set was obtained from a human donor in good health. The CDR3 runs from the conserved cysteine through the conserved F or W. A D gene is named only where the DNA matches it firmly. Expanded clones get a size class; other rows say once, few or many, or leave the size out.

.	few	TRBV5-6	TRBJ1-2	CASSLEDGYGYTF	TGTGCCAGCAGCCTAGAAGACGGCTATGGCTACACCTTC
.	.	TRBV30	TRBJ1-1	CAWSFGDGEAFF	TGTGCCTGGAGTTTTGGAGACGGTGAAGCTTTCTTT
TRBD1	.	TRBV5-6	TRBJ1-4	CASSYKTGTNEKLFF	TGTGCCAGCAGCTATAAGACAGGGACGAATGAAAAACTGTTTTTT
.	.	TRBV6-5	TRBJ1-3	CASRQRNTIYF	TGTGCCAGCAGACAACGAAACACCATATATTTT
.	.	TRBV5-1	TRBJ2-3	CASSLAHTTDTQYF	TGCGCCAGCAGCTTGGCCCACACCACAGATACGCAGTATTTT
.	.	TRBV28	TRBJ1-1	CASSLQKQGVVEAFF	TGTGCCAGCAGTTTACAGAAACAGGGTGTTGTCGAAGCTTTCTTT
.	few	TRBV9	TRBJ1-1	CASSSGGNTEAFF	TGTGCCAGCAGCAGTGGCGGGAACACTGAAGCTTTCTTT
.	once	TRBV6-5	TRBJ2-7	CASSYSPGTPPYGQYF	TGTGCCAGCAGTTACTCACCCGGGACTCCCCCCTACGGGCAGTACTTC
TRBD2	.	TRBV5-6	TRBJ2-7	CASSLLSLREGFHEQYF	TGTGCCAGCAGCTTGCTAAGTTTACGGGAGGGGTTCCACGAGCAGTACTTC
.	.	TRBV27	TRBJ2-7	CASSPPGFREQYF	TGTGCCAGCAGCCCGCCAGGGTTTCGCGAGCAGTACTTC
.	.	TRBV18	TRBJ1-1	CASSPSTFEYWNTEAFF	TGTGCCAGCTCACCTTCTACCTTTGAATATTGGAACACTGAAGCTTTCTTT
TRBD1	.	TRBV7-9	TRBJ1-4	CASSEGQANEKLFF	TGTGCCAGCAGCGAGGGACAGGCTAACGAAAAACTGTTTTTT
.	.	TRBV4-2	TRBJ2-1	CASSQERSKSWFF	TGTGCCAGCAGCCAAGAGAGAAGCAAATCTTGGTTCTTC
.	.	TRBV28	TRBJ1-4	CASSETGTLNEKLFF	TGTGCCAGCAGTGAAACCGGGACACTTAATGAAAAACTGTTTTTT